This is a list of T cell receptor beta chains from one sample in a study of breast tumors, draining lymph nodes, adjacent tissues. TCRdb redid the calling of the multiplex PCR reads with MiXCR, one entry per CDR3 protein. This repertoire shows fewer than 300,000 distinct CDR3 sequences, around 32% found once; its top ten account for roughly 1.5%. The sequenced sample consisted of axillary lymph node tissue. These receptors were taken from a female donor with breast cancer. Some clones in this sample may be carry-over from other donors' samples. CDR3s include the opening cysteine and the closing phenylalanine or tryptophan. The order of the fields is J gene, D gene, V gene, clone size, CDR3 DNA, CDR3 protein. The D gene is left open where the match is weak. Clone size is given for some rows only: seen once, a few or many times, or a class if the clone is expanded.

J: TRBJ2-7
D: NA
V: TRBV27
size: few
DNA: TGTGCCAGCAGGGACTTAACCCTATCCGAGCAGTACTTC
CDR3: CASRDLTLSEQYF

J: TRBJ1-5
D: NA
V: TRBV6-6
size: NA
DNA: TGTGCCAGCAGTTACTCGGAGGGTAGGAGGCAGCCCCAGCATTTT
CDR3: CASSYSEGRRQPQHF

J: TRBJ1-1
D: NA
V: TRBV5-5
size: NA
DNA: TGTGCCAGCAGCTTCTCTGGGACACGGGCTTCCTTT
CDR3: CASSFSGTRASF

J: TRBJ2-3
D: NA
V: TRBV2
size: many
DNA: TGTGCCAGCAGTGGGCAAAGGGGACGCACAGATACGCAGTATTTT
CDR3: CASSGQRGRTDTQYF

J: TRBJ2-7
D: NA
V: TRBV11-1
size: many
DNA: TGTGCCAGCAGCTTAGAACCGTACGAGCAGTACTTC
CDR3: CASSLEPYEQYF

J: TRBJ2-7
D: NA
V: TRBV30
size: many
DNA: TGTGCCTGGAGACAGGGTGTATACGAGCAGTACTTC
CDR3: CAWRQGVYEQYF

J: TRBJ2-5
D: NA
V: TRBV30
size: NA
DNA: TGTGCCTGGCGTACAGGGAGGGGGGAGACCCAGTACTTC
CDR3: CAWRTGRGETQYF

J: TRBJ2-5
D: TRBD2
V: TRBV10-3
size: NA
DNA: TGTGCCATCAGCACCCCTGGGACTAGCGGGCTAAAAGAGACCCAGTACTTC
CDR3: CAISTPGTSGLKETQYF

J: TRBJ2-1
D: TRBD1
V: TRBV20-1
size: NA
DNA: TGCAGTGCTCTTCAGGGGGCTTATGAGCAGTTCTTC
CDR3: CSALQGAYEQFF

J: TRBJ2-6
D: NA
V: TRBV12-3/TRBV12-4
size: NA
DNA: TGTGCCAGCGTTGAGACCGGGGCGAACTCTGGGGCCAACGTCCTGACTTTC
CDR3: CASVETGANSGANVLTF

J: TRBJ1-2
D: TRBD1
V: TRBV30
size: NA
DNA: TGTGCCTGTGAGGGGGCTGCGGTCTATGGCTACACCTTC
CDR3: CACEGAAVYGYTF

J: TRBJ2-7
D: TRBD2
V: TRBV10-3
size: many
DNA: TGTGCCATCAGGCCCGGGACTAGCGGCACCTACGAGCAGTACTTC
CDR3: CAIRPGTSGTYEQYF

J: TRBJ2-3
D: NA
V: TRBV19
size: many
DNA: TGTGCCACCTCCCCCACCACAGATACGCAGTATTTT
CDR3: CATSPTTDTQYF

J: TRBJ2-1
D: TRBD2
V: TRBV5-1
size: many
DNA: TGCGCCAGCAGCTTCGACACTAGCGGGGTCTACAATGAGCAGTTCTTC
CDR3: CASSFDTSGVYNEQFF

J: TRBJ1-2
D: TRBD1
V: TRBV5-1
size: NA
DNA: TGCGCCAGCAGCTCCCGACAGGGCGATGGCTACACCTTC
CDR3: CASSSRQGDGYTF

J: TRBJ2-2
D: NA
V: TRBV6-2/TRBV6-3
size: NA
DNA: TGTGCCAGCAGTTACTCGGTTAGACGCGCCGGGGAGCTGTTTTTT
CDR3: CASSYSVRRAGELFF

J: TRBJ2-2
D: NA
V: TRBV24-1
size: many
DNA: TGTGCCACCAGTGATTTGTGGGGGGAGAACACCGGGGAGCTGTTTTTT
CDR3: CATSDLWGENTGELFF

J: TRBJ2-1
D: NA
V: TRBV6-2/TRBV6-3
size: few
DNA: TGTGCCAGCAGAGGACAGCGGAGGTACAATGAGCAGTTCTTC
CDR3: CASRGQRRYNEQFF

J: TRBJ2-6
D: NA
V: TRBV20-1
size: NA
DNA: TGCAGTGCTAGAGGCCGGGCTAGCGGGGCCAACGTCCTGACTTTC
CDR3: CSARGRASGANVLTF

J: TRBJ2-1
D: TRBD2
V: TRBV20-1
size: many
DNA: TGCAGTGCCTTGAGGACTAGCGGGGTAAGCTCCTACAATGAGCAGTTCTTC
CDR3: CSALRTSGVSSYNEQFF

J: TRBJ2-1
D: NA
V: TRBV27
size: NA
DNA: TGTGCCAGCAGGGTTTCGGGCTACAATGAGCAGTTCTTC
CDR3: CASRVSGYNEQFF

J: TRBJ1-1
D: TRBD1
V: TRBV5-1
size: few
DNA: TGCGCCAGCAGCGGGGACAGACTCAACACTGAAGCTTTCTTT
CDR3: CASSGDRLNTEAFF

J: TRBJ2-3
D: TRBD1
V: TRBV20-1
size: many
DNA: TGCAGTGCTGTATCAGGGGGCGGCACAGATACGCAGTATTTT
CDR3: CSAVSGGGTDTQYF

J: TRBJ2-3
D: NA
V: TRBV20-1
size: many
DNA: TGCAGCCCACGGGGGCTAAACACAGATACGCAGTATTTT
CDR3: CSPRGLNTDTQYF

J: TRBJ1-6
D: NA
V: TRBV6-6
size: many
DNA: TGTGCCAGCAGCTCCGGGACGAATTCACCCCTCCACTTT
CDR3: CASSSGTNSPLHF

J: TRBJ1-2
D: NA
V: TRBV30
size: many
DNA: TGTGCCTGGAGCGACAGACCAAACTATGGCTACACCTTC
CDR3: CAWSDRPNYGYTF

J: TRBJ2-5
D: TRBD1
V: TRBV29-1
size: many
DNA: TGCAGCGTTGCCGGGACAGGGACAAGAGAGACCCAGTACTTC
CDR3: CSVAGTGTRETQYF

J: TRBJ2-3
D: TRBD2
V: TRBV7-8
size: many
DNA: TGTGCCAGCAGCCCCCTAGCGGGACTCACAGATACGCAGTATTTT
CDR3: CASSPLAGLTDTQYF

J: TRBJ1-6
D: NA
V: TRBV11-2
size: many
DNA: TGTGCCAGCAGCTTCCGGCGGGTGAATTCACCCCTCCACTTT
CDR3: CASSFRRVNSPLHF

J: TRBJ2-7
D: TRBD2
V: TRBV12-3/TRBV12-4
size: many
DNA: TGTGCCAGCAGTTTGGGGGGGGGGGAAGGGTCCTACGAGCAGTACTTC
CDR3: CASSLGGGEGSYEQYF

J: TRBJ1-1
D: NA
V: TRBV25-1
size: many
DNA: TGTGCCAGCAGTGAATCGTGGGGAGGGGACACTGAAGCTTTCTTT
CDR3: CASSESWGGDTEAFF

J: TRBJ2-2
D: TRBD2
V: TRBV3-1
size: many
DNA: TGTGCCAGCAGCCAAGGGGCTAGCGGGGCCGGGGAGCTGTTTTTT
CDR3: CASSQGASGAGELFF

J: TRBJ2-1
D: TRBD2
V: TRBV4-1
size: many
DNA: TGCGCCAGCCAGGGGACTAGCGGGATCTCCTACAATGAGCAGTTCTTC
CDR3: CASQGTSGISYNEQFF

J: TRBJ2-2
D: NA
V: TRBV10-3
size: many
DNA: TGTGCCATCAGTGTAATCCCGGACACCGGGGAGCTGTTTTTT
CDR3: CAISVIPDTGELFF

J: TRBJ1-5
D: NA
V: TRBV9
size: NA
DNA: TGTGCCAGCAGCGGCGGGACGGGTAGCAATCAGCCCCAGCGTTTT
CDR3: CASSGGTGSNQPQRF

J: TRBJ2-1
D: NA
V: TRBV28
size: NA
DNA: TGTGCCAGCCGCGTTGGAGGGACGGGCGATGAGCAGTTCTTC
CDR3: CASRVGGTGDEQFF

J: TRBJ2-3
D: NA
V: TRBV20-1
size: NA
DNA: TGCAGTGCTAGTGACAGGGATACGCAGTATTTT
CDR3: CSASDRDTQYF

J: TRBJ1-6
D: NA
V: TRBV7-2
size: many
DNA: TGTGCCAGCAGCTCGGTTTTGTATACTTCACCCCTCCACTTT
CDR3: CASSSVLYTSPLHF

J: TRBJ2-7
D: TRBD2
V: TRBV7-2
size: NA
DNA: TGCGCCAGCGGCTTAGCTCCGGGAGGGGGGTACGAGCAGTACTTC
CDR3: CASGLAPGGGYEQYF

J: TRBJ1-4
D: TRBD1
V: TRBV7-9
size: many
DNA: TGTGCCAGCAGCGCGGGACAGGGCTCAACTAATGAAAAACTGTTTTTT
CDR3: CASSAGQGSTNEKLFF